Below are 20 T cell receptor beta chains sequenced from a single sample in a study of vaccination and CD4 T cells after COVID-19. These receptors lack a known antigen. The assay that was used to sequence DNA from cultured CD4+ T cells was the Oncomine TCR Beta short-read assay. TCRdb analysed the PCR reads with MiXCR anew, one entry per CDR3 protein. The sample includes fewer than 15,000 distinct CDR3 sequences, roughly 60% of them seen just once. Specified treatment: 10-day PBMC culture with coronavirus spike peptide pools or control peptides (ViraFEST assay). The source was cultured CD4+ T cells from blood, collected after SARS-CoV-2 vaccination. Receptors originate from a human donor with COVID-19.

CDR3 sequence reads: CASSFRSSGGYTEAFF. DNA of the CDR3: TGTGCCAGCAGTTTTAGGTCGTCCGGGGGGTACACTGAAGCTTTCTTT. The chain employs TRBV27 and TRBJ1-1; possible D gene TRBD1, 5 bases. The CDR3 contains 16 residues. V dropped 3 bases and J dropped 3 bases, with 17 bases sitting between them. Germline V gene sequence: CDR1 MNHEY, CDR2 SMNVEV (reference sequence).

This clonotype was observed a handful of times. This sequence joins TRBV20-1 and TRBJ2-3; 7 nucleotides line up with TRBD2. Germline CDR1 is DFQATT and CDR2 is SNEGSKA (reference sequence). V shed 0 bases, J shed 0 bases, and the junction held 15 bases outside the gene matches. The CDR3 runs to 19 residues. CDR3 sequence: CSARDGRKSGTMSTDTQYF. The CDR3 DNA reads TGCAGTGCTAGAGATGGCCGCAAGAGCGGGACGATGAGCACAGATACGCAGTATTTT.

The J gene is TRBJ2-7, the V gene TRBV6-1, with D possibly matching TRBD1 (5 bases). Per germline, CDR1 MNHNS and CDR2 SASEGT. V was pared by 7 bases and J by 0 bases, with 16 bases between. This CDR3 is 15 amino acids long. CDR3 nucleotides: TGTGCCAGCACCAACAGGAACCCAAGCTCCTACGAGCAGTACTTC. Its protein product is CASTNRNPSSYEQYF.

The chain joins TRBV6-2 or TRBV6-3 to TRBJ1-2; 9 bases agree with TRBD1. Germline assignment: CDR1 MNHEY and CDR2 SVGEGT. The V segment lost 8 bases and the J segment 0 bases; nucleotides outside the gene matches: 4. The CDR3 totals 14 residues. As DNA, the CDR3 is TGTGCCAGCCTAAGGACAGGGGCTAACTATGGCTACACCTTC. This translates into CASLRTGANYGYTF.

CDR3 loop: CASSGLAGAGEQYF. CDR3 nucleotides: TGTGCCAGCAGTGGACTAGCGGGGGCGGGGGAGCAGTACTTC. V usage is TRBV6-1 and J usage is TRBJ2-7; 12 nucleotides line up with TRBD2. CDR3 size: 14 residues. CDR1 is MNHNS, CDR2 SASEGT, per germline. J was trimmed by 7 bases and V by 4 bases; bases with no gene match: 5.

The chain joins TRBV20-1 to TRBJ2-3; TRBD2 matches 8 bases. Germline V CDR1 and CDR2: DFQATT, SNEGSKA (reference sequence). The CDR3 runs 13 residues. V shed 8 bases, J shed 6 bases, and the junction held 10 bases outside the gene matches. The CDR3 reads CSPDGGAGDTQYF. Written as DNA, the CDR3 is TGCAGTCCCGACGGGGGGGCCGGTGATACGCAGTATTTT.

This chain connects TRBV20-1 to TRBJ2-2; TRBD1 might be the D (8 bases). Germline V gene sequence: CDR1 DFQATT, CDR2 SNEGSKA (reference sequence). This CDR3 is 13 amino acids long. The CDR3 sequence: CSLRTGRAGELFF. The CDR3, as DNA: TGCAGCTTAAGGACAGGGAGGGCCGGGGAGCTGTTTTTT.

CDR3 protein: CAISLGTSGGSWDEQFF. The CDR3, as DNA: TGTGCCATCAGCCTAGGGACTAGCGGGGGGAGTTGGGATGAGCAGTTCTTC. This chain links TRBV10-3 with TRBJ2-1, with 15 bases matching TRBD2. J was trimmed by 8 bases and V by 6 bases; bases with no gene match: 11. CDR1 ENHRY and CDR2 SYGVKD come from the germline V gene. The CDR3 has 17 residues.

This rearrangement joins TRBV14 to TRBJ2-7; D remains ambiguous. Germline V lookup: CDR1 SGHDN, CDR2 FVKESK. The V and J ends lost 0 bases and 10 bases respectively, with 13 bases between them. The CDR3 is 13 amino acids. CDR3 nucleotides: TGTGCCAGCAGCCAAGATCTTCGAGACATCCAGTACTTC. Translation gives CASSQDLRDIQYF.

The V and J genes are TRBV10-1 and TRBJ2-1, with 10 bases lining up with TRBD1. J lost 5 bases, V lost 9 bases, and 1 base had no gene match. The CDR3 has 12 amino acids. Germline V gene sequence: CDR1 WNHNN, CDR2 SYGVQD (reference sequence). CDR3 in DNA: TGCGCCAGTGGACAGGGGGACAATGAGCAGTTCTTC. This sequence encodes CASGQGDNEQFF.

CDR3 DNA sequence: TGCAGTGCTAGCCCCAGGTCCGATAATTCACCCCTCCACTTT. It yields the protein CSASPRSDNSPLHF. The chain is built from TRBV20-1 and TRBJ1-6; no firm D call. The CDR3 consists of 14 residues. Germline CDR1 is DFQATT and CDR2 is SNEGSKA (reference sequence). Trimming pared 3 bases from V and 5 bases from J, leaving 11 bases between.

V usage is TRBV6-2 or TRBV6-3 and J usage is TRBJ1-2, with 7 bases lining up with TRBD1. CDR1 is MNHEY and CDR2 is SVGEGT in the germline V gene. Germline trimming cut 4 bases from V and 7 bases from J; bases unmatched to any gene: 12. The CDR3 has 15 amino acids. CDR3 bases: TGTGCCAGCAGTTTAACGACAGGGTCAGTGGCTGGCTACACCTTC. Amino acid sequence: CASSLTTGSVAGYTF.

The rearrangement links TRBV25-1 to TRBJ2-4; no clear D gene. CDR1 is MGHDK and CDR2 is SYGVNS in the germline V gene. V lost 6 bases, J lost 7 bases, and 10 bases lay in between. The CDR3 runs to 12 residues. The CDR3 coding sequence is TGTGCCAGCAGCTATAACGGGAACATTCAGTACTTC. Its translation is CASSYNGNIQYF.

This clonotype was counted a few times. The chain is built from TRBV2 and TRBJ2-1; TRBD2 matches 10 bases. Per germline, CDR1 SNHLY and CDR2 FYNNEI. The ends lost 7 bases at V and 4 bases at J; junction bases unmatched: 4. This CDR3 is built from 14 residues. CDR3 nucleotides: TGTGCCAGCAACGGACTAGCGGAGTACAATGAGCAGTTCTTC. It is translated as CASNGLAEYNEQFF.

This chain connects TRBV6-1 to TRBJ1-3; D not resolved. The CDR3 is 15 amino acids. V lost 4 bases, J lost 0 bases, and 10 bases lay in between. CDR1 and CDR2 from the germline V gene are MNHNS and SASEGT. Written as DNA, the CDR3 is TGTGCCAGCAGTGGGGCACTGACCTCTGGAAACACCATATATTTT. It yields the protein CASSGALTSGNTIYF.

The chain employs TRBV7-2 and TRBJ1-5; D is unclear. From germline, CDR1 is SGHTA and CDR2 FQGNSA. The V end was cut by 1 base, the J end by 4 bases, with 2 bases between. CDR3 size: 12 residues. The CDR3 bases are TGTGCCAGCAGCTTAGAGAATCAGCCCCAGCATTTT. Translation: CASSLENQPQHF.

In its sample, this clonotype was seen a few times. V and J are TRBV25-1 and TRBJ1-5; 7 nucleotides line up with TRBD1. Losses at the gene ends were 4 bases for V and 4 bases for J; bases not matched to a gene: 7. This CDR3 spans 15 amino acids. Germline values: CDR1 MGHDK, CDR2 SYGVNS. CDR3 residues: CASSGHDRANQPQHF. CDR3 DNA: TGTGCCAGCAGTGGGCATGACAGGGCTAATCAGCCCCAGCATTTT.

The chain is built from TRBV27 and TRBJ2-5, with D perhaps TRBD2 (5 bases). The germline V and J ends were trimmed by 7 bases and 5 bases, with 14 bases remaining between them. The CDR3 has 13 residues. CDR1 and CDR2 from the germline V gene are MNHEY and SMNVEV (reference sequence). The CDR3 sequence is CASIAVGAETQYF. The CDR3 nucleotides read TGTGCCAGCATCGCTGTGGGAGCGGAGACCCAGTACTTC.

V gene TRBV19 combines with J gene TRBJ2-7; 7 bases align to TRBD1. Per germline, CDR1 LNHDA and CDR2 SQIVND (reference sequence). Losses at the gene ends were 6 bases for V and 0 bases for J; bases not matched to a gene: 2. The length of the CDR3 is 13 residues. Here the CDR3 reads CASRRQGSYEQYF. The CDR3 coding sequence is TGTGCCAGTAGGAGACAGGGCTCCTACGAGCAGTACTTC.

The chain carries TRBV6-4 and TRBJ2-2, with D hard to call. The ends were cut back, 5 bases at V and 4 bases at J, with 11 bases in the middle. The CDR3 length is 14 residues. Per the germline V gene, CDR1 is MRHNA and CDR2 is SNTAGT. The CDR3 bases are TGTGCCAGCAGTATGCAGGCCTTCACCGGGGAGCTGTTTTTT. Translating it yields CASSMQAFTGELFF.